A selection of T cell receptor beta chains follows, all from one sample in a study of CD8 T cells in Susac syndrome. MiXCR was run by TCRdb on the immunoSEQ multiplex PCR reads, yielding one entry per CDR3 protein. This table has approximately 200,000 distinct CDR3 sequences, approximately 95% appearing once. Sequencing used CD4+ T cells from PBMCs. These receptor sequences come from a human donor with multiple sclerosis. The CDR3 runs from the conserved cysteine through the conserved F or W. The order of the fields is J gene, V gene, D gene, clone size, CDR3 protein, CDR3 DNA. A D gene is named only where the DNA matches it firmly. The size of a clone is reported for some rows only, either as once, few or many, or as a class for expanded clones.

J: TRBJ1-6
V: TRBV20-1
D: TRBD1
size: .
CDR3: CSARDGTGRSYNSPLHF
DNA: TGCAGTGCTAGAGATGGGACAGGCCGCTCCTATAATTCACCCCTCCACTTT

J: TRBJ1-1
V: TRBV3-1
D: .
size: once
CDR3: CASSHIQGSNTEAFF
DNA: TGTGCCAGCAGCCACATCCAGGGATCCAACACTGAAGCTTTCTTT

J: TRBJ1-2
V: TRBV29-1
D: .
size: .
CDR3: CSVLEQDPVGYTF
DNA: TGCAGCGTTTTGGAGCAGGATCCTGTTGGCTACACCTTC

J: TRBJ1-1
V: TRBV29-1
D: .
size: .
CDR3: CSAKGGGTEAFF
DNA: TGCAGCGCCAAAGGGGGGGGCACTGAAGCTTTCTTT

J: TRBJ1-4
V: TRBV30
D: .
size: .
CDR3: CAWSVAYLPILNEKLFF
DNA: TGTGCCTGGAGTGTAGCCTATTTGCCGATACTCAATGAAAAACTGTTTTTT

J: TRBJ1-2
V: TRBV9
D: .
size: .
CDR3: CASSPDPRDYGYTF
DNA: TGTGCCAGCAGCCCTGACCCCAGGGACTATGGCTACACCTTC

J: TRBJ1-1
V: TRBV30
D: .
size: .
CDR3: CAWSQLREAFF
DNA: TGTGCCTGGAGCCAGTTGAGGGAAGCTTTCTTT

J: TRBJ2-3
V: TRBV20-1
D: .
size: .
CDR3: CSASPGPPREDTQYF
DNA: TGCAGTGCTAGCCCGGGACCACCTCGCGAGGATACGCAGTATTTT

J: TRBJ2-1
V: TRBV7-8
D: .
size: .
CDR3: CASSLTGTFQVNEQFF
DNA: TGTGCCAGCAGCTTAACCGGGACCTTCCAAGTCAATGAGCAGTTCTTC

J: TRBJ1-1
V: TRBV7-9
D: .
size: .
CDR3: CASSLGVGIVYAFF
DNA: TGTGCCAGCAGCTTAGGTGTGGGTATCGTGTATGCTTTCTTT

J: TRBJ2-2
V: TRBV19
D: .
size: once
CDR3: CASRSGFGNTGELFF
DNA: TGTGCCAGTAGATCGGGTTTCGGGAACACCGGGGAGCTGTTTTTT

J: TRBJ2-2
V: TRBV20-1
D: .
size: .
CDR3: CSARDHARLQNTGELFF
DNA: TGCAGTGCTAGAGATCACGCTAGATTACAGAACACCGGGGAGCTGTTTTTT

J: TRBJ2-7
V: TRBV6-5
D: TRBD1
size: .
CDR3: CASSYSSGQGYYRPAYEQYF
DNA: TGTGCCAGCAGTTACTCGTCGGGACAGGGGTATTATCGACCTGCCTACGAGCAGTACTTC

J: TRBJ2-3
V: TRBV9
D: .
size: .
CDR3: CASSVGGSSSTDTQYF
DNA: TGTGCCAGCAGCGTAGGGGGGTCCTCTAGCACAGATACGCAGTATTTT

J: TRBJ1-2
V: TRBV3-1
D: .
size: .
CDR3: CASSPRPSGQRGRGYTF
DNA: TGTGCCAGCAGCCCCCGCCCCTCCGGACAGCGCGGTCGTGGCTACACCTTC

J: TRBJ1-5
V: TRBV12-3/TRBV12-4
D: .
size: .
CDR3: CASSSREAGWQPQHF
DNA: TGTGCCAGCAGTTCAAGGGAGGCAGGGTGGCAGCCCCAGCATTTT

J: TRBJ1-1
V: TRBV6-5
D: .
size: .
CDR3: CATRRGDTEAFF
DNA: TGTGCCACCAGGCGGGGGGACACTGAAGCTTTCTTT

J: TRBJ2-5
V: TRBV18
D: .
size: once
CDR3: CASSSSEKTQYF
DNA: TGTGCCAGCTCATCCTCCGAGAAGACCCAGTACTTC

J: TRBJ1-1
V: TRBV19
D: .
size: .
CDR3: CASSIGAPGFARDTEAFF
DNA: TGTGCCAGTAGTATAGGGGCACCAGGGTTCGCCAGGGACACTGAAGCTTTCTTT

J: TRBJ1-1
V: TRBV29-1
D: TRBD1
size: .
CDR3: CSASTGGEAFF
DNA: TGCAGCGCTTCAACAGGGGGTGAAGCTTTCTTT

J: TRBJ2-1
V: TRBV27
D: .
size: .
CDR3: CASSLSGTTGINEQFF
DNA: TGTGCCAGCAGTTTATCTGGGACGACAGGCATCAATGAGCAGTTCTTC

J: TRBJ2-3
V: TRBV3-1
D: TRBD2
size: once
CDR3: CASSHSGDYRDTQYF
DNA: TGTGCCAGCAGCCATAGCGGGGACTATAGAGATACGCAGTATTTT

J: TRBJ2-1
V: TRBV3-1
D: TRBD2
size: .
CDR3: CASSDGGLAGASEQFF
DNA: TGTGCCAGCAGCGACGGCGGGCTAGCGGGGGCGAGTGAGCAGTTCTTC

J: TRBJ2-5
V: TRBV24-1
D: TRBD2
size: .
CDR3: CATSDPTSGSETQYF
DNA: TGTGCCACCAGTGACCCGACTAGCGGCTCAGAGACCCAGTACTTC

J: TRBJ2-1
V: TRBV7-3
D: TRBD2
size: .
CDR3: CASSLTSLAAYNEQFF
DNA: TGTGCCAGCAGCTTAACGTCACTAGCGGCCTACAATGAGCAGTTCTTC

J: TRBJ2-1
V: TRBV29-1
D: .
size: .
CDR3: CSVDRIGSYNEQLF
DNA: TGCAGCGTTGATAGAATCGGCTCCTACAATGAGCAGCTCTTC

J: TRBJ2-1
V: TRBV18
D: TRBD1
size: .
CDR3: CASSDRTGANNNEQFF
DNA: TGTGCCAGCTCGGATCGGACAGGGGCGAACAACAATGAGCAGTTCTTC

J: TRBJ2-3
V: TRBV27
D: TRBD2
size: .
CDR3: CASSPLAGGVDTQYF
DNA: TGTGCCAGCAGTCCTTTGGCGGGGGGCGTCGATACGCAGTATTTT

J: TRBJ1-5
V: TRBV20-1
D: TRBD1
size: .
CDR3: CSAQTGASQPQHF
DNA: TGCAGTGCTCAAACAGGGGCGAGTCAGCCCCAGCATTTT

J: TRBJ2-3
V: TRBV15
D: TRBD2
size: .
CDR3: CATSRRRGDTDTQYF
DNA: TGTGCCACCAGCAGAAGACGGGGGGACACAGATACGCAGTATTTT

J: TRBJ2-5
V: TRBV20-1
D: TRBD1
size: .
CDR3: CSAGRQGRKETQYF
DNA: TGCAGTGCTGGTCGACAGGGAAGAAAAGAGACCCAGTACTTC

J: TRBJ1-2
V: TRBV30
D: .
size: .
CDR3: CAWSSGQATYGYTF
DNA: TGTGCCTGGAGTTCGGGGCAGGCGACCTATGGCTACACCTTC

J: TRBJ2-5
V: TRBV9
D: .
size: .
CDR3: CARTPTLEYF
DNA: TGTGCCAGGACACCGACACTGGAGTACTTC

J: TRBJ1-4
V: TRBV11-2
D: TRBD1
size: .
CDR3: CASSFGTGDEKLFF
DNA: TGTGCCAGCAGCTTCGGGACAGGGGATGAAAAACTGTTTTTT

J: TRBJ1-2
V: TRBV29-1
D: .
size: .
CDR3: CSVGRQVYGYTF
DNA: TGCAGCGTTGGTAGACAGGTCTATGGCTACACCTTC

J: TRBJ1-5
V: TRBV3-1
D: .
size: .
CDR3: CASSQTRAQPQHF
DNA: TGTGCCAGCAGCCAGACACGCGCTCAGCCCCAGCATTTT

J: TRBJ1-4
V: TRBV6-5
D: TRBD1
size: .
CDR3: CASRRQGSGEKLFF
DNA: TGTGCCAGCAGAAGACAGGGGAGCGGGGAAAAACTGTTTTTT

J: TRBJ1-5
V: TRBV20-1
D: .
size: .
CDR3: CSARTSGVPWGNQPQHF
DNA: TGCAGTGCTAGGACGTCAGGGGTGCCCTGGGGGAATCAGCCCCAGCATTTT

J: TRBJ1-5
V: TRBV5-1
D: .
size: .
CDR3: CASSLDSLNQPQHF
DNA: TGCGCCAGCAGCTTGGACAGCTTGAATCAGCCCCAGCATTTT

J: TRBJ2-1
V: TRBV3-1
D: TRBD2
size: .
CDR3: CASSSRSGGAHEQFF
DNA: TGTGCCAGCAGCTCAAGGAGCGGGGGGGCCCATGAGCAGTTCTTC

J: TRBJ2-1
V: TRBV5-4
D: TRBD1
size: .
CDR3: CASSPGTGGYNEQFF
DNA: TGTGCCAGCAGCCCAGGGACAGGGGGATACAATGAGCAGTTCTTC

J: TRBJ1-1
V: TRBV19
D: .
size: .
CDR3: CASSRQADTEAFF
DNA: TGTGCCAGTAGTCGACAGGCCGACACTGAAGCTTTCTTT

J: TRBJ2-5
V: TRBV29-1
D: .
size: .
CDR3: CSAENLGETQYF
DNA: TGCAGCGCTGAGAATCTGGGAGAGACCCAGTACTTC

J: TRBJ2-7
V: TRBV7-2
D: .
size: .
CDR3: CASSLVAGKSSYEQYF
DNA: TGTGCCAGCAGCTTAGTTGCCGGCAAGAGCTCCTACGAGCAGTACTTC